Below, 8 T cell receptor beta chains from the same sample are listed, as sequenced in a study of shared clonotypes between healthy human individuals. The assay was immunoSEQ multiplex PCR, and TCRdb's table has in-frame clones only and misses some. The sample shows about 730,000 clones, 72% of them seen only once. Input material: memory CD4+ T cells sorted from blood. Subset meaning: CD45RA-negative fraction. The receptors come from a woman aged 25 to 39 in good health.

The count of this clone is one. The chain uses TRBV27 and TRBJ2-7; D is uncertain. V lost 4 bases to trimming and J lost 7 bases, with 17 bases between them. The CDR3 length is 14 residues. Germline loops: CDR1 MNHEY, CDR2 SMNVEV (reference sequence). In nucleotides, the CDR3 is TGTGCCAGCAGTTATTCTCCGTCCCGTAGGGAGCAGTACTTC. Translation: CASSYSPSRREQYF.

V gene TRBV19 combines with J gene TRBJ2-7; no clear D. The germline V and J ends were trimmed by 5 bases and 2 bases, with 13 bases remaining between them. The CDR3 is made up of 14 amino acids. Germline V gene data show CDR1 as LNHDA and CDR2 as SQIVND (reference sequence). The CDR3 loop reads CASSRTPTAYEQYF. CDR3 coding DNA: TGTGCCAGTAGTCGAACCCCCACAGCCTACGAGCAGTACTTC.

In this sample, this clone turned up once. This chain connects TRBV5-1 to TRBJ2-3, with unresolved D. V gave up 0 bases and J gave up 3 bases, with 11 bases separating them. The germline V gene has CDR1 SGHRS and CDR2 YFSETQ. The CDR3 consists of 15 residues. The CDR3 DNA follows: TGCGCCAGCAGCTTGGCCTTAACCGAGACAGATACGCAGTATTTT. Amino acids: CASSLALTETDTQYF. Based on the CDR3 plus reference TRBV5-1 and TRBJ2-3, the full variable domain is KAGVTQTPRYLIKTRGQQVTLSCSPISGHRSVSWYQQTPGQGLQFLFEYFSETQRNKGNFPGRFSGRQFSNSRSEMNVSTLELGDSALYLCASSLALTETDTQYFGPGTRLTVL.

This sequence joins TRBV5-1 and TRBJ1-2; TRBD1 agrees at 7 bases. Germline CDR1 reads SGHRS; CDR2 reads YFSETQ. The CDR3 covers 14 residues. J lost 6 bases, V lost 0 bases, and 5 bases had no gene match. The CDR3 DNA is TGCGCCAGCAGCTTGGGAGGGGGCAGAGATGGCTACACCTTC. Residues: CASSLGGGRDGYTF.

The genes are TRBV10-3 and TRBJ1-5, with no clear D. This CDR3 has 18 residues. Trimming pared 1 base from V and 5 bases from J, leaving 21 bases between. Germline values: CDR1 ENHRY, CDR2 SYGVKD. CDR3 bases: TGTGCCATCAGTGAGTTGCTTGCCGGTGGACGGTTTGATCAGCCCCAGCATTTT. Translated: CAISELLAGGRFDQPQHF.

With regard to this clone: Other DNA sequences of this sample code for an identical CDR3. The J gene is TRBJ2-5, the V gene TRBV5-1; no definite D call. V was clipped by 1 base and J by 3 bases, with 7 bases between them. Germline V CDR1 and CDR2: SGHRS, YFSETQ. This CDR3 spans 13 amino acids. The CDR3 coding sequence is TGCGCCAGCAGCTTGTTGGCAGAAGAGACCCAGTACTTC. Protein sequence: CASSLLAEETQYF. Combining the CDR3 with reference TRBV5-1 and TRBJ2-5 gives the whole variable domain KAGVTQTPRYLIKTRGQQVTLSCSPISGHRSVSWYQQTPGQGLQFLFEYFSETQRNKGNFPGRFSGRQFSNSRSEMNVSTLELGDSALYLCASSLLAEETQYFGPGTRLLVL.

As concerns this clone: Since a much larger clone is just one base distant, this may be a read error. The same CDR3 can be traced to other DNA sequences in this sample. This CDR3 reads CASSLDISSYNEQFF. CDR3 coding DNA: TGCGCCAGCAGCTTGGACATCAGCTCCTACAATGAGCAGTTCTTC. The chain has TRBV5-1 and TRBJ2-1; D ambiguous. V lost 0 bases and J 0 bases, leaving 7 bases between the germline ends. Germline CDR1 reads SGHRS; CDR2 reads YFSETQ. There are 15 residues in the CDR3.

The chain joins TRBV5-1 to TRBJ2-1; 7 bases map to TRBD2. The CDR3 has 15 residues. Germline values: CDR1 SGHRS, CDR2 YFSETQ. The trim removed 5 bases at V and 8 bases at J, leaving 13 bases unmatched. The CDR3 spells CASSLAGTIQDEQFF. In DNA form, the CDR3 reads TGCGCCAGCAGTTTAGCGGGCACCATCCAGGATGAGCAGTTCTTC.